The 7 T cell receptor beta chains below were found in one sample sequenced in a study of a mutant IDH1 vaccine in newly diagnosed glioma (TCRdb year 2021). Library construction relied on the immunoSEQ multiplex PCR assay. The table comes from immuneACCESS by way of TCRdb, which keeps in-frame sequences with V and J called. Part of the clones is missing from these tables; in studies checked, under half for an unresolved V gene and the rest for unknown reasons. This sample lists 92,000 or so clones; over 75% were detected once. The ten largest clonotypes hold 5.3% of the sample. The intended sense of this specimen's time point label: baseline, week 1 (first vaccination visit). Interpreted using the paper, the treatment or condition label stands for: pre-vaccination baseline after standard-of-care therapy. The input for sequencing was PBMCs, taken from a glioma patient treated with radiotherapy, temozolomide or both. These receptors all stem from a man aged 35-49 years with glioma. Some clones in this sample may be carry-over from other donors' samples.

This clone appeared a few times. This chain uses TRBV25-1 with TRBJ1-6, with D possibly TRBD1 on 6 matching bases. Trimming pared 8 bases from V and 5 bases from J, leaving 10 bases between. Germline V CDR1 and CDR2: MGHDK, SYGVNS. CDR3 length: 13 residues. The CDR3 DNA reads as TGTGCCAGCGGCGACAGGCATAATTCACCCCTCCACTTT. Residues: CASGDRHNSPLHF.

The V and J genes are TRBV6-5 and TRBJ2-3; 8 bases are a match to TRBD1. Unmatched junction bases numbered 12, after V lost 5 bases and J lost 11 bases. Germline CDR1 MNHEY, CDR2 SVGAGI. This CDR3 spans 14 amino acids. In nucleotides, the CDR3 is TGTGCCAGCAGTCCCCTCCAGGGGGCTGGGGGGCAGTATTTT. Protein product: CASSPLQGAGGQYF.

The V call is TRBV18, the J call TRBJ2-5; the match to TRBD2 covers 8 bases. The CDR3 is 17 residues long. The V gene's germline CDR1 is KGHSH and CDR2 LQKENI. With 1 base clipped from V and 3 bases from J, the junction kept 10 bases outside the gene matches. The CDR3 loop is CASSPQSVLAGKETQYF. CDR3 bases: TGTGCCAGCTCACCACAGTCGGTCCTAGCGGGTAAAGAGACCCAGTACTTC.

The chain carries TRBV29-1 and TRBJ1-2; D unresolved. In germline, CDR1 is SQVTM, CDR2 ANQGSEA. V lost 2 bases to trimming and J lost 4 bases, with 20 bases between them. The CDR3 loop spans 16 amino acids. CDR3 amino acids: CSVESDSKQFLYGYTF. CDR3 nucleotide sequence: TGCAGCGTTGAATCAGATTCGAAACAATTCCTCTATGGCTACACCTTC.

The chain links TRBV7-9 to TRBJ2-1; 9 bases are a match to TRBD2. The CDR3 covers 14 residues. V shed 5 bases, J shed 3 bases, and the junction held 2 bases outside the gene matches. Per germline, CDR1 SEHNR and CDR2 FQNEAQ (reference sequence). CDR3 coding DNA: TGTGCCAGCAGCCGACTAGCGGTCTACAATGAGCAGTTCTTC. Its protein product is CASSRLAVYNEQFF.

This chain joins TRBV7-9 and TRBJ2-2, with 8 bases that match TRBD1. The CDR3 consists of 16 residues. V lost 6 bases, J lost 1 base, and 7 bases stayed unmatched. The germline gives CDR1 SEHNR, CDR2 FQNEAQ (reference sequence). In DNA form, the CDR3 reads TGTGCCAGCAGTCGCTCCGGGACAGGGAACACCGGGGAGCTGTTTTTT. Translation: CASSRSGTGNTGELFF. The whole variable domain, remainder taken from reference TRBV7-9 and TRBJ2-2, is DTGVSQNPRHKITKRGQNVTFRCDPISEHNRLYWYRQTLGQGPEFLTYFQNEAQLEKSRLLSDRFSAERPKGSFSTLEIQRTEQGDSAMYLCASSRSGTGNTGELFFGEGSRLTVL.

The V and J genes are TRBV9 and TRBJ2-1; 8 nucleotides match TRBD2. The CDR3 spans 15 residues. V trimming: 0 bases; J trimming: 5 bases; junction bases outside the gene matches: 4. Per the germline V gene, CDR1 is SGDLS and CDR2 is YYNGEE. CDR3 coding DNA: TGTGCCAGCAGCGTAGGGCGGGGGGCCCACAATGAGCAGTTCTTC. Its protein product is CASSVGRGAHNEQFF.